Below are 23 T cell receptor beta chains sequenced from a single sample in a study of T cell responses to AZD1222 COVID-19 vaccine. Data came from immunoSEQ multiplex PCR; TCRdb stores just in-frame clones and leaves some out. The sample shows 150,000 to 200,000 clones, approximately 87% of them seen only once. The sample in question was peripheral blood, obtained on day 0 of MenACWY control vaccination. The source of these receptors is an adult in good health.

V is TRBV19 and J is TRBJ1-6, with D perhaps matching TRBD1 (6 bases). The CDR3 is 16 amino acids. V lost 3 bases and J lost 4, with 13 bases in between. Germline V gene lookup returns CDR1 LNHDA and CDR2 SQIVND (reference sequence). CDR3 sequence reads: CASSMNRGQYNSPLHF. The CDR3 DNA is TGTGCCAGTAGTATGAATCGAGGACAGTATAATTCACCCCTCCACTTT.

This chain joins TRBV28 and TRBJ1-1; D not resolved. The V end was cut by 5 bases, the J end by 0 bases, with 4 bases between. Germline V CDR1 and CDR2: MDHEN, SYDVKM. The length of the CDR3 is 12 residues. The CDR3 loop is CASSLMNTEAFF. CDR3 bases: TGTGCCAGCAGTCTCATGAACACTGAAGCTTTCTTT.

This clone has just a few counts. This sequence joins TRBV25-1 and TRBJ2-7; D remains ambiguous. The CDR3 has 14 amino acids. Germline V gene sequence: CDR1 MGHDK, CDR2 SYGVNS. Trimming left V 6 bases short and J 2 bases short, with 14 bases between. The CDR3 loop reads CASSPLTATYEQYF. CDR3 sequence (DNA): TGTGCCAGCAGCCCTCTTACAGCTACCTACGAGCAGTACTTC.

The chain carries TRBV20-1 and TRBJ1-5, with a weak D call TRBD1 (6 bases). This CDR3 spans 16 amino acids. Trimming took off 3 bases at V and 4 bases at J, with 19 bases between the two ends. From germline, CDR1 is DFQATT and CDR2 SNEGSKA (reference sequence). CDR3 protein: CSASDLLGAENQPQHF. CDR3 nucleotides: TGCAGTGCTAGTGACTTACTGGGGGCTGAAAATCAGCCCCAGCATTTT.

This chain joins TRBV11-2 and TRBJ2-7; D might be TRBD1 (6 bases). The CDR3 sequence is 16 residues long. Trimming removed 2 bases at V and 5 bases at J, with 19 bases between. The germline V gene encodes CDR1 SGHAT and CDR2 FQNNGV. The DNA of the CDR3 is TGTGCCAGCAGCTTATCTCCTTCCCGGGACACCAACGAGCAGTACTTC. Amino acid sequence: CASSLSPSRDTNEQYF.

This chain uses TRBV7-9 with TRBJ1-3, with TRBD1 matching 7 bases. J was trimmed by 3 bases and V by 5 bases; bases with no gene match: 10. Germline lookup yields CDR1 SEHNR and CDR2 FQNEAQ (reference sequence). This CDR3 comprises 16 residues. CDR3 nucleotide sequence: TGTGCCAGCAGCAATGGGGCAGACAGGGTTGGAAACACCATATATTTT. Residues: CASSNGADRVGNTIYF.

V and J are TRBV5-1 and TRBJ1-2, with D tentatively TRBD1 (5 bases). There are 14 residues in the CDR3. Germline CDR1 SGHRS, CDR2 YFSETQ. V lost 4 bases to trimming and J lost 0 bases, with 10 bases between them. The CDR3 protein is CASSPDRPNYGYTF. The CDR3 nucleotides are TGCGCCAGCAGCCCAGACAGACCTAACTATGGCTACACCTTC.

The chain is built from TRBV5-1 and TRBJ2-5; TRBD1 matches 10 bases. Germline CDR1 and CDR2: SGHRS and YFSETQ. The CDR3 is 15 amino acids. Germline trimming cut 4 bases from V and 1 base from J; bases unmatched to any gene: 4. CDR3 DNA sequence: TGCGCCAGCAGCGGGGACAGGGGCTCCCAAGAGACCCAGTACTTC. Its protein product is CASSGDRGSQETQYF.

In DNA form, the CDR3 reads TGTGCCAGCAGTTTCGGACAGGGGGCGCGGGAGACCCAGTACTTC. This gives the protein CASSFGQGARETQYF. The chain carries TRBV28 and TRBJ2-5, with 11 bases that match TRBD1. The CDR3 contains 15 residues. Germline V gene data show CDR1 as MDHEN and CDR2 as SYDVKM. With 3 bases clipped from V and 5 bases from J, the junction kept 5 bases outside the gene matches.

Only a few counts were recorded for this clone. This chain joins TRBV20-1 and TRBJ1-2, with a possible D match to TRBD1 (5 bases). With 6 bases removed from V and 8 bases from J, the gap between germline ends came to 13 bases. CDR1 DFQATT and CDR2 SNEGSKA come from the germline V gene (reference sequence). The CDR3 loop spans 11 amino acids. CDR3 protein: CSALSGDGYTF. In DNA form, the CDR3 reads TGCAGTGCCCTATCCGGGGACGGCTACACCTTC.

J is TRBJ2-3 and V is TRBV24-1; 9 positions match TRBD1. Germline CDR1 reads KGHDR; CDR2 reads SFDVKD. V lost 7 bases to trimming and J lost 3 bases; unmatched junction nucleotides: 4. The CDR3 is 14 amino acids. The CDR3 DNA reads as TGTGCCACCAGACACGGACAGGGGACAGATACGCAGTATTTT. Amino acids: CATRHGQGTDTQYF.

The sample holds a few counts of this clone. The CDR3 protein is CASSDRVVTEAFF. DNA of the CDR3: TGTGCCAGCAGCGACAGGGTTGTCACTGAAGCTTTCTTT. The chain employs TRBV3-1 (or the pseudogene TRBV3-2) and TRBJ1-1; 7 nucleotides line up with TRBD1. V trimming: 5 bases; J trimming: 4 bases; junction bases outside the gene matches: 4. CDR1 and CDR2 from the germline V gene are LGHDT and YNNKEL (reference sequence). This CDR3 has 13 residues.

The chain combines TRBV12-3 or TRBV12-4 with TRBJ2-5, with D unresolved. CDR3 length: 13 residues. V lost 5 bases to trimming and J lost 5 bases, with 12 bases between them. CDR3 bases: TGTGCCAGCAGTCCACAGTTTAGGGAGACCCAGTACTTC. This translates into CASSPQFRETQYF.

This sequence joins TRBV3-1 (or the pseudogene TRBV3-2) and TRBJ2-1, with TRBD2 identical over 11 bases. The CDR3 length is 16 residues. V lost 0 bases, J lost 9 bases, and 7 bases stayed unmatched. Germline V gene lookup returns CDR1 LGHDT and CDR2 YNNKEL (reference sequence). The CDR3: CASSQEATSGVGEQFF. CDR3 DNA: TGTGCCAGCAGCCAAGAGGCGACTAGCGGGGTGGGTGAGCAGTTCTTC.

This clone was counted a single time. The chain combines TRBV6-2 or TRBV6-3 with TRBJ2-3; D gene uncertain. CDR1 and CDR2 from the germline V gene are MNHEY and SVGEGT. This CDR3 has 11 residues. The ends were cut back, 1 base at V and 6 bases at J, with 2 bases in the middle. CDR3 in amino acids: CASSYLDTQYF. For the CDR3, the DNA is TGTGCCAGCAGTTACTTGGATACGCAGTATTTT.

V and J are TRBV19 and TRBJ1-1, with D tentatively TRBD1 (6 bases). This CDR3 region has 15 residues. Germline CDR1 and CDR2: LNHDA and SQIVND (reference sequence). The germline V and J ends were trimmed by 7 bases and 5 bases, with 20 bases remaining between them. The CDR3 coding sequence is TGTGCCAGTAAGGAGGACAGTCGGCGGACAACTGAAGCTTTCTTT. Translating it yields CASKEDSRRTTEAFF.

The V call is TRBV30, the J call TRBJ2-1; 11 positions match TRBD2. Germline V gene data show CDR1 as GTSNPN and CDR2 as SVGIG (reference sequence). The CDR3 totals 14 residues. Unmatched junction bases numbered 5, after V lost 2 bases and J lost 8 bases. CDR3 coding DNA: TGTGCCTGGAGTTTGCTAGCGGGAGGCCATGAGCAGTTCTTC. This gives the protein CAWSLLAGGHEQFF.

This chain uses TRBV4-1 with TRBJ1-2, with D hard to call. This CDR3 contains 13 residues. V dropped 0 bases and J dropped 8 bases, with 10 bases sitting between them. Germline-derived CDR1 and CDR2 are MGHRA and YSYEKL. The DNA for the CDR3 is TGCGCCAGCAGCCAAGATAGTTACACAGGCTACACCTTC. Its translation: CASSQDSYTGYTF.

The chain links TRBV7-2 to TRBJ2-3; no definite D call. The length of the CDR3 is 14 residues. The germline V gene has CDR1 SGHTA and CDR2 FQGNSA. V was trimmed by 8 bases and J by 0 bases, leaving 12 bases between them. Written as DNA, the CDR3 is TGTGCCAGCTGCCCTCGTCCTAGCACAGATACGCAGTATTTT. This translates into CASCPRPSTDTQYF.

In this sample, this clone turned up a few times. This sequence joins TRBV11-2 and TRBJ2-5; no clear D gene. Trimming removed 2 bases from V and 5 bases from J, with 6 bases in between. The germline V gene has CDR1 SGHAT and CDR2 FQNNGV. The CDR3 spans 12 residues. The CDR3 nucleotides are TGTGCCAGCAGCTTAAGCTCCGAGACCCAGTACTTC. It specifies CASSLSSETQYF. The full variable domain, in which reference TRBV11-2 and TRBJ2-5 provide the parts outside the CDR3, is EAGVAQSPRYKIIEKRQSVAFWCNPISGHATLYWYQQILGQGPKLLIQFQNNGVVDDSQLPKDRFSAERLKGVDSTLKIQPAKLEDSAVYLCASSLSSETQYFGPGTRLLVL.

V usage is TRBV12-3 or TRBV12-4 and J usage is TRBJ1-5; D may be TRBD1 (5 bases). V dropped 6 bases and J dropped 9 bases, with 15 bases sitting between them. This CDR3 is 13 amino acids long. CDR3 in DNA: TGTGCCAGCAGGGACCAGGGAAACGGGCCCCAGCATTTT. Its translation is CASRDQGNGPQHF.

This chain uses TRBV4-1 with TRBJ2-7, with D tentatively TRBD2 (6 bases). CDR1 and CDR2 from the germline V gene are MGHRA and YSYEKL. V was clipped by 1 base and J by 3 bases, with 19 bases between them. The CDR3 length is 17 residues. CDR3: CASSQGRAGTDYYEQYF. The CDR3 DNA follows: TGCGCCAGCAGCCAAGGTAGAGCCGGGACTGACTACTACGAGCAGTACTTC.

This clone was detected once. The J gene is TRBJ2-3, the V gene TRBV7-6, with 8 bases aligning to TRBD1. In germline, CDR1 is SGHVS, CDR2 FNYEAQ. The CDR3 length is 15 residues. The V and J ends lost 4 bases and 5 bases, in that order; junction bases with no gene match: 8. The CDR3 bases are TGTGCCAGCAGCTCCCGGACAGGGCATGGAGATACGCAGTATTTT. This gives the protein CASSSRTGHGDTQYF.